This T cell receptor (beta chain) was obtained from a study of control samples from healthy donors and cancer patients. TCRdb keeps only in-frame clones here, not all; method: immunoSEQ multiplex PCR. The sample shows some 130,000 clones, just under 90% of them seen only once. CDR3 length: 13 residues. Per the germline V gene, CDR1 is SGHAT and CDR2 is FQDESV (reference sequence). V was cut by 3 bases and J by 0 bases, with 5 bases left in between. In this sample, this clone turned up once. The TCR was taken from a man in his fifties with head and neck cancer. The sample comprised PBMCs. V gene TRBV11-1 combines with J gene TRBJ1-1; D ambiguous. The DNA for the CDR3 is TGTGCCAGCAGCTTTCTAATGAACACTGAAGCTTTCTTT. It yields the protein CASSFLMNTEAFF.